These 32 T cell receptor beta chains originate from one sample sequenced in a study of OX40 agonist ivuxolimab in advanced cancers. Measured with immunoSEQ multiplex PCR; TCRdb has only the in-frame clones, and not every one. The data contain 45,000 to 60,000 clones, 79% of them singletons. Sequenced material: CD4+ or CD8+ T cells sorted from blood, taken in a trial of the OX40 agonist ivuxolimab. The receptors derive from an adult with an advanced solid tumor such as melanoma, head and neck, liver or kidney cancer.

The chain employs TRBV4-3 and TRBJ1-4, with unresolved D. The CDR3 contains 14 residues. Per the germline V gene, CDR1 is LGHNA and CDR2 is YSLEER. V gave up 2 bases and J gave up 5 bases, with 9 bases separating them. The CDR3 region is CASSQSWVNEKLFF. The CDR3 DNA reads TGCGCCAGCAGCCAAAGCTGGGTGAATGAAAAACTGTTTTTT.

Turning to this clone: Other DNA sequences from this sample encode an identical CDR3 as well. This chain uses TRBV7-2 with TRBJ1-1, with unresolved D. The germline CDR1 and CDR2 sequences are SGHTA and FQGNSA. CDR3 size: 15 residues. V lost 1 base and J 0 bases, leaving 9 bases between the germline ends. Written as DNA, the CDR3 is TGTGCCAGCAGCTTAGGAGCGGGAATGAACACTGAAGCTTTCTTT. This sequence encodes CASSLGAGMNTEAFF.

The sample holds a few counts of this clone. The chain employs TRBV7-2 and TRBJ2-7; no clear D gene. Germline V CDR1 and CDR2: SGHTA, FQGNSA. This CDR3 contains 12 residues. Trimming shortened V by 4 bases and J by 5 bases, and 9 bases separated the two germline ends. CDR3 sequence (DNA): TGTGCCAGCAGCTCCTATCGACACGAGCAGTACTTC. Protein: CASSSYRHEQYF.

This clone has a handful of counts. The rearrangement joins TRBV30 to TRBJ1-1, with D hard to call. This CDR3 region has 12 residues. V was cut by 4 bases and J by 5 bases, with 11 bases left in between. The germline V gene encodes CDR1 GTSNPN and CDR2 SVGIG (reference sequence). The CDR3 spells CAWKRTQTEAFF. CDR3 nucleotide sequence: TGTGCCTGGAAGAGGACCCAGACTGAAGCTTTCTTT. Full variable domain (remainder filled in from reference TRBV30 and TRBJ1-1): SQTIHQWPATLVQPVGSPLSLECTVEGTSNPNLYWYRQAAGRGLQLLFYSVGIGQISSEVPQNLSASRPQDRQFILSSKKLLLSDSGFYLCAWKRTQTEAFFGQGTRLTVV.

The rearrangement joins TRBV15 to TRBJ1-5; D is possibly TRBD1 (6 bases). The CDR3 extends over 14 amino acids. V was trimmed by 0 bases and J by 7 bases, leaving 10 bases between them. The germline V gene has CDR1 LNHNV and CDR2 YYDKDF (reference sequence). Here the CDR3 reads CATSRDGTTQPQHF. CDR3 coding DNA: TGTGCCACCAGCAGAGACGGGACAACACAGCCCCAGCATTTT.

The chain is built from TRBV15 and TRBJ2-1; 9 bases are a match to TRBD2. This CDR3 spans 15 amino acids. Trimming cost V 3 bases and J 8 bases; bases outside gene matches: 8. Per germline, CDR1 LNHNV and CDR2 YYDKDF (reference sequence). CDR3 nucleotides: TGTGCCACCAGCAGCGGCCTAGCGGGAATCTATGAGCAGTTCTTC. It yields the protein CATSSGLAGIYEQFF.

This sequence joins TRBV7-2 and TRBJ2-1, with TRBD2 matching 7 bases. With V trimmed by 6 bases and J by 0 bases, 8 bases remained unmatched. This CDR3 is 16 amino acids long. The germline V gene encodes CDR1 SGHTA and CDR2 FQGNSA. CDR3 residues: CASRSSGASSYNEQFF. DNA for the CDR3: TGTGCCAGCAGATCGAGCGGGGCCAGCTCCTACAATGAGCAGTTCTTC.

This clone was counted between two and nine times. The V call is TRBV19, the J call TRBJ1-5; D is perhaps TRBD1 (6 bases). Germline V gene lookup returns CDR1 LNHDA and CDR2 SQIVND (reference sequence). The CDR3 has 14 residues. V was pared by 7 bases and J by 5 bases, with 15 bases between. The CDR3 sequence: CASTALAGDQPQHF. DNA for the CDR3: TGTGCCAGTACGGCGTTGGCAGGGGATCAGCCCCAGCATTTT.

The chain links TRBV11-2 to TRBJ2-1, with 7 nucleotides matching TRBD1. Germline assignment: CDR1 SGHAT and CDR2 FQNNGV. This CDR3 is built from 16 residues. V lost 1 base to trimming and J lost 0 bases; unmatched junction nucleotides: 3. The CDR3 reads CASSLVRGFSYNEQFF. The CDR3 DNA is TGTGCCAGCAGCTTAGTCAGGGGGTTCTCCTACAATGAGCAGTTCTTC. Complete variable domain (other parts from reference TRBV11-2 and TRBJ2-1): EAGVAQSPRYKIIEKRQSVAFWCNPISGHATLYWYQQILGQGPKLLIQFQNNGVVDDSQLPKDRFSAERLKGVDSTLKIQPAKLEDSAVYLCASSLVRGFSYNEQFFGPGTRLTVL.

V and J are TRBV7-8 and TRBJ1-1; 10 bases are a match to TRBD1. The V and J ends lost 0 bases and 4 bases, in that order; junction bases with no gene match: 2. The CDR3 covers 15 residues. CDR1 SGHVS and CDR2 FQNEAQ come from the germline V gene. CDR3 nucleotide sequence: TGTGCCAGCAGCTTAGCTGGGACAGGGGCCACTGAAGCTTTCTTT. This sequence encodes CASSLAGTGATEAFF.

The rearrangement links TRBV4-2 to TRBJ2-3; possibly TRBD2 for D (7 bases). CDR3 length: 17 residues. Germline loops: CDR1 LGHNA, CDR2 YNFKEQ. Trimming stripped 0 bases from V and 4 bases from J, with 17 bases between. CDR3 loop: CASSQERRGRAPDTQYF. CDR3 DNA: TGTGCCAGCAGCCAAGAGAGGAGGGGGAGGGCCCCAGATACGCAGTATTTT.

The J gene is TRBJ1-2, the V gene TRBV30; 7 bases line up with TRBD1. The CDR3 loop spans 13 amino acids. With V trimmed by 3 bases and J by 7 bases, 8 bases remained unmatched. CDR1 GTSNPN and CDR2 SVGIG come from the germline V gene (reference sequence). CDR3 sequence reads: CAWRDRDRSGYTF. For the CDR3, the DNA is TGTGCCTGGAGAGACAGGGATCGGAGTGGCTACACCTTC.

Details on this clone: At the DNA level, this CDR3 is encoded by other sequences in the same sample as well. Here the CDR3 reads CASSLDRGNTEAFF. CDR3 in DNA: TGCGCCAGCAGCTTGGACAGGGGAAACACTGAAGCTTTCTTT. This chain links TRBV5-1 with TRBJ1-1, with 7 bases fitting TRBD1. The CDR3 has 14 residues. Germline values: CDR1 SGHRS, CDR2 YFSETQ. J gave up 2 bases and V 0 bases, and 1 base lay outside the gene matches.

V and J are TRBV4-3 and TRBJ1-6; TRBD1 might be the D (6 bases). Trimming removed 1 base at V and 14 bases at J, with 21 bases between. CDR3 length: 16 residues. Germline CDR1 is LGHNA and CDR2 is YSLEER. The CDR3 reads CASSQGAGQGRVTLHF. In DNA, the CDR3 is TGCGCCAGCAGCCAAGGAGCTGGCCAGGGGAGGGTCACCCTCCACTTT.

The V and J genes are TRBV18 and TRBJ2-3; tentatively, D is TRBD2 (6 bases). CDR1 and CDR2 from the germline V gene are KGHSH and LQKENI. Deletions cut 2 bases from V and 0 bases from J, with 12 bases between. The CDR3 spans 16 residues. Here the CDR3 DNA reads TGTGCCAGCTCACCAGGCGGGACTTCTAGCACAGATACGCAGTATTTT. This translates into CASSPGGTSSTDTQYF.

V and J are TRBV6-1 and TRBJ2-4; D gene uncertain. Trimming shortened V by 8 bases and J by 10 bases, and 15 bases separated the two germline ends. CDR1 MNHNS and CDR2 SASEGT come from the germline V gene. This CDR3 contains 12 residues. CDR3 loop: CASSVEIRIQYF. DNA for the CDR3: TGTGCCAGCTCGGTGGAAATAAGAATTCAGTACTTC.

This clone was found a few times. The CDR3 here is CASSPAGRLAKNIQYF. The CDR3 DNA follows: TGTGCCAGCTCACCAGCAGGGCGCTTAGCCAAAAACATTCAGTACTTC. The rearrangement uses TRBV18 and TRBJ2-4; D may be TRBD1 (5 bases). V was clipped by 2 bases and J by 0 bases, with 11 bases between them. Germline values: CDR1 KGHSH, CDR2 LQKENI. This CDR3 is 16 amino acids long.

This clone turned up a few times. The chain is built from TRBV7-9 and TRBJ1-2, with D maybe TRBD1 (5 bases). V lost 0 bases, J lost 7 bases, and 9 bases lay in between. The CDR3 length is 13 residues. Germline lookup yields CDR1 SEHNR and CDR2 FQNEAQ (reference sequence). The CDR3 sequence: CASSLAGAFGYTF. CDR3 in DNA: TGTGCCAGCAGCTTAGCAGGGGCATTTGGCTACACCTTC.

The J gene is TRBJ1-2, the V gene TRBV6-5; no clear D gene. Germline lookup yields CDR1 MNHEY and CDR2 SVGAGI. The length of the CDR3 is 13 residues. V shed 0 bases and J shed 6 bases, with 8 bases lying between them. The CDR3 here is CASSYSGIDGYTF. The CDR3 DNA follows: TGTGCCAGCAGTTACTCGGGGATAGATGGCTACACCTTC.

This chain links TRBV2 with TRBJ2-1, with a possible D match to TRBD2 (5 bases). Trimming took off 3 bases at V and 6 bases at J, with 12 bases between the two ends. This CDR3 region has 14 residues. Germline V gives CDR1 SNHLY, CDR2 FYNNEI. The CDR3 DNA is TGTGCCAGCAGTGAGGCTAGCAGACTCAATGAGCAGTTCTTC. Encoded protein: CASSEASRLNEQFF.

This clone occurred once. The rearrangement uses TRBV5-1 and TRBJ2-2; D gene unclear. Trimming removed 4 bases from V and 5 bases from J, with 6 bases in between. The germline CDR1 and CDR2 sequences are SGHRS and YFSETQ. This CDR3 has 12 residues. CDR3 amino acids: CASSRITGELFF. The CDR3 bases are TGCGCCAGCAGCCGCATTACCGGGGAGCTGTTTTTT.

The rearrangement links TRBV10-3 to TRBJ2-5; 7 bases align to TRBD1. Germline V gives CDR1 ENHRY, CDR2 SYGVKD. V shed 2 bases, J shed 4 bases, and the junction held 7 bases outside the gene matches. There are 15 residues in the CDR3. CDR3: CAISEAGGVGETQYF. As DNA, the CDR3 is TGTGCCATCAGTGAGGCAGGGGGTGTTGGAGAGACCCAGTACTTC.

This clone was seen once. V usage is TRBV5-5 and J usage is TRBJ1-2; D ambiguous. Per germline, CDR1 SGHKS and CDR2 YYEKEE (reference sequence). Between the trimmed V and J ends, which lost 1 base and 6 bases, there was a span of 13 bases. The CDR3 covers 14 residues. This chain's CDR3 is CASSLTGTKNGYTF. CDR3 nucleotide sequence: TGTGCCAGCAGCTTGACGGGAACCAAAAATGGCTACACCTTC.

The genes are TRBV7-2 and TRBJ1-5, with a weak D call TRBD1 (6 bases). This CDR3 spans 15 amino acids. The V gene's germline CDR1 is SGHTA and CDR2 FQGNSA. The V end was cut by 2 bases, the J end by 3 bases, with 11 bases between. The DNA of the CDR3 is TGTGCCAGCAGCTTAACGGGACACCACAATCAGCCCCAGCATTTT. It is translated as CASSLTGHHNQPQHF.

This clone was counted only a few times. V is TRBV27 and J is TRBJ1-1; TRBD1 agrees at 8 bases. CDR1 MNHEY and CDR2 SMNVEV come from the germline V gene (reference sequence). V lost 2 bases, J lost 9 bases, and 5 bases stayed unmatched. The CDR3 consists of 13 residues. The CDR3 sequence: CASSLSGQGKAFF. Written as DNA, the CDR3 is TGTGCCAGCAGTTTAAGCGGACAGGGTAAAGCTTTCTTT.

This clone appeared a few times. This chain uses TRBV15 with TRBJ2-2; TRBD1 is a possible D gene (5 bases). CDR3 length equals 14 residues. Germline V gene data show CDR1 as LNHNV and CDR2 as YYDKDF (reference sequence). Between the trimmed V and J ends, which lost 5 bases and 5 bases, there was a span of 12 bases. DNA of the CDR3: TGTGCCACCAGCCCCCTCAGGGATACCGGGGAGCTGTTTTTT. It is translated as CATSPLRDTGELFF.

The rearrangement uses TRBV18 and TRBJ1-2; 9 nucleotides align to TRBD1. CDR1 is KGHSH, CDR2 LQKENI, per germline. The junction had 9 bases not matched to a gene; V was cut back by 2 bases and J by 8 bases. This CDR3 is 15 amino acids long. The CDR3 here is CASSPAGTGSYGYTF. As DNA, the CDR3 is TGTGCCAGCTCACCAGCCGGGACAGGGAGTTACGGCTACACCTTC.

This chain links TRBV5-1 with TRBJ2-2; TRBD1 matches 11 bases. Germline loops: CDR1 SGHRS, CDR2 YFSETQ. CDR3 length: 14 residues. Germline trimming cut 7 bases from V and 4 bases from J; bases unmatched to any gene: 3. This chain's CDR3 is CASAGQGVTGELFF. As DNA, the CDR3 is TGCGCCAGCGCGGGACAGGGGGTCACCGGGGAGCTGTTTTTT.

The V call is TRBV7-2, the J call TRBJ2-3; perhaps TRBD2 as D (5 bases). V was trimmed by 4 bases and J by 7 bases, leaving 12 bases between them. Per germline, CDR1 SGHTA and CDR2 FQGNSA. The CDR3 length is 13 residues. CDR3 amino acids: CASSSGLGYTQYF. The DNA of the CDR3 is TGTGCCAGCAGCTCAGGACTTGGGTATACGCAGTATTTT.

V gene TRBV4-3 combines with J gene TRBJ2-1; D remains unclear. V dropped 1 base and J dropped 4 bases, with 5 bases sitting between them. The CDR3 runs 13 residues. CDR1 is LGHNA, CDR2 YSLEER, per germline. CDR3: CASSQGLYNEQFF. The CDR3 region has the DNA TGCGCCAGCAGCCAAGGCCTATACAATGAGCAGTTCTTC.

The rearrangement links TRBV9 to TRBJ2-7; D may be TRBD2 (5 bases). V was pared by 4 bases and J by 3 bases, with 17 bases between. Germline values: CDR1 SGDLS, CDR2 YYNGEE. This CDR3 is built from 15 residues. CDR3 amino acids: CASSPETTAFYEQYF. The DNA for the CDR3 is TGTGCCAGCAGCCCGGAGACTACCGCCTTCTACGAGCAGTACTTC.

CDR3 DNA sequence: TGTGCCAGCAGTGAAAATCTTGTCGAGCAAGGACAGGGGAGCTATGGCTACACCTTC. Its translation is CASSENLVEQGQGSYGYTF. This chain links TRBV2 with TRBJ1-2, with 9 bases lining up with TRBD1. V lost 2 bases to trimming and J lost 4 bases; unmatched junction nucleotides: 17. Germline V gene sequence: CDR1 SNHLY, CDR2 FYNNEI. The CDR3 runs to 19 residues.